A single T cell receptor (beta chain) is shown here with its context. The antigen is unknown. The entry originates in a study of T cell responses to AZD1222 COVID-19 vaccine. Findings and limits, study-wide: The study identified only a handful of AZD1222 recipients as seropositive at baseline.

Sequenced by immunoSEQ multiplex PCR; TCRdb stores in-frame clones only, minus some. The table records under 200,000 clones, more than 90% of them present only once. The CDR3 extends over 15 amino acids. CDR1 and CDR2 (germline): MGHDK, SYGVNS. Trimming shortened V by 2 bases and J by 3 bases, and 11 bases separated the two germline ends. The material sequenced was peripheral blood, taken 28 days after the second dose of the MenACWY control vaccine. The clonotype was recovered from an adult who received the MenACWY meningococcal vaccine as a control. The V gene is TRBV25-1, the J gene TRBJ2-4, with TRBD1 as a possible D gene (6 bases). The CDR3 spells CASSEGRGYKNIQYF. The DNA of the CDR3 is TGTGCCAGCAGTGAAGGCAGGGGATACAAAAACATTCAGTACTTC.